The 32 T cell receptor beta chains given below trace back to one sample, sequenced in a study of cytomegalovirus exposure and HLA in healthy donors. The PCR ran on 60 Vbeta and 13 Jbeta primers. The data were produced by immunoSEQ multiplex PCR, yet TCRdb's version contains in-frame clones alone and is incomplete. The profile shows about 190,000 clones, 70% to 80% of them singletons. The sequenced material came from PBMCs. The receptors shown here come from a woman aged 45-59 years in good health and CMV-seronegative.

The genes are TRBV6-5 and TRBJ2-1, with 11 bases lining up with TRBD2. Per germline, CDR1 MNHEY and CDR2 SVGAGI. V gave up 0 bases and J gave up 6 bases; unmatched junction bases: 4. This CDR3 is 16 amino acids long. Written as DNA, the CDR3 is TGTGCCAGCAGTTACTCTAGCGGGGGGGCTTTCAATGAGCAGTTCTTC. Amino acid sequence: CASSYSSGGAFNEQFF.

This sequence joins TRBV29-1 and TRBJ1-2; TRBD1 matches at 9 bases. CDR3 size: 13 residues. The germline V gene has CDR1 SQVTM and CDR2 ANQGSEA. J was trimmed by 7 bases and V by 3 bases; bases with no gene match: 6. In DNA, the CDR3 is TGCAGCGTTGAGGGACAGGGCGTCTCTGGCTACACCTTC. It is translated as CSVEGQGVSGYTF.

The chain links TRBV4-3 to TRBJ1-1; tentative D call: TRBD1 (6 bases). This CDR3 is built from 17 residues. Between the trimmed V and J ends, which lost 3 bases and 5 bases, there was a span of 22 bases. CDR1 and CDR2 from the germline V gene are LGHNA and YSLEER. The CDR3 region has the DNA TGCGCCAGCAGCCATGAGGGGGGAGGGTTGCGTGGGACTGAAGCTTTCTTT. It is translated as CASSHEGGGLRGTEAFF.

This clone turned up a few times. Additional DNA sequences in this sample encode the identical CDR3. This sequence joins TRBV6-5 and TRBJ2-6; possible D gene TRBD1, 5 bases. The CDR3 totals 16 residues. The V end was cut by 3 bases, the J end by 0 bases, with 9 bases between. The germline V gene encodes CDR1 MNHEY and CDR2 SVGAGI. The CDR3 coding sequence is TGTGCCAGCAGTTATTCCAGGGTCTCTGGGGCCAACGTCCTGACTTTC. Translating gives CASSYSRVSGANVLTF.

The chain uses TRBV29-1 and TRBJ1-1; the match to TRBD1 covers 7 bases. V was clipped by 6 bases and J by 3 bases; unmatched bases: 4. Germline V CDR1 and CDR2: SQVTM, ANQGSEA. There are 12 residues in the CDR3. CDR3 sequence reads: CSVKQGDTEAFF. As DNA, the CDR3 is TGCAGCGTAAAGCAGGGGGACACTGAAGCTTTCTTT.

About this clone itself: Relative to the germline gene, one junction end is altered; a read error may explain this. The chain couples TRBV6-6 to TRBJ2-1; D might be TRBD2 (6 bases). This CDR3 is built from 16 residues. CDR1 is MNHNY and CDR2 is SVGAGI in the germline V gene (reference sequence). The CDR3 DNA sequence: TGTGCCAGCAGTAACTCCGGGACGGGGGTTTACAATGAGCAGTTCTTC. This sequence encodes CASSNSGTGVYNEQFF.

The chain uses TRBV5-1 and TRBJ2-2; no clear D. The germline V and J ends were trimmed by 0 bases and 0 bases, with 12 bases remaining between them. Germline-derived CDR1 and CDR2 are SGHRS and YFSETQ. This CDR3 is built from 17 residues. The CDR3 coding sequence is TGCGCCAGCAGCTTGGGATCGGCGACTCCGAACACCGGGGAGCTGTTTTTT. It translates to CASSLGSATPNTGELFF.

This clone was seen a single time. This sequence joins TRBV29-1 and TRBJ1-1; 7 bases are shared with TRBD1. The CDR3 extends over 11 amino acids. Trimming at V came to 8 bases and at J to 11 bases, leaving 11 bases not matched to a gene. The germline gives CDR1 SQVTM, CDR2 ANQGSEA. The CDR3 DNA sequence: TGCAGCTACCACAGGGGCGGCGAGGCTTTCTTT. Its translation: CSYHRGGEAFF. Full variable domain (remainder filled in from reference TRBV29-1 and TRBJ1-1): SAVISQKPSRDICQRGTSLTIQCQVDSQVTMMFWYRQQPGQSLTLIATANQGSEATYESGFVIDKFPISRPNLTFSTLTVSNMSPEDSSIYLCSYHRGGEAFFGQGTRLTVV.

V usage is TRBV6-5 and J usage is TRBJ2-5; TRBD1 matches 9 bases. V gave up 8 bases and J gave up 4 bases; unmatched junction bases: 8. The CDR3 sequence is 14 residues long. Germline V gene data show CDR1 as MNHEY and CDR2 as SVGAGI. The DNA of the CDR3 is TGTGCCAGCGCTATAGGGACAGGGCGAGAGACCCAGTACTTC. It codes for CASAIGTGRETQYF.

This chain joins TRBV10-3 and TRBJ2-3; the D gene is possibly TRBD2 (6 bases). The germline V gene has CDR1 ENHRY and CDR2 SYGVKD. The CDR3 sequence is 14 residues long. V lost 5 bases and J lost 4, with 13 bases in between. The CDR3 loop reads CAISLSGGPDTQYF. The CDR3, as DNA: TGTGCCATCAGTCTCTCAGGAGGGCCAGATACGCAGTATTTT.

The chain links TRBV12-5 to TRBJ1-5; 7 bases fit TRBD1. The CDR3 is made up of 15 amino acids. V lost 3 bases and J lost 5; bases outside the gene matches: 7. The germline V gene encodes CDR1 LGHNT and CDR2 FRNRAP. CDR3 in amino acids: CASGLITGAYQPQHF. The CDR3 DNA is TGTGCTAGTGGTTTAATTACAGGGGCCTATCAGCCCCAGCATTTT.

This chain joins TRBV19 and TRBJ2-7; no clear D gene. CDR1 and CDR2 from the germline V gene are LNHDA and SQIVND (reference sequence). The CDR3 extends over 15 amino acids. The V end lost 3 bases, the J end lost 3 bases, and 15 bases lay between the germline ends. The CDR3 region has the DNA TGTGCCAGTAGTATTGGGCAACCTTCCTACTACGAGCAGTACTTC. This sequence encodes CASSIGQPSYYEQYF. The whole variable domain, remainder taken from reference TRBV19 and TRBJ2-7, is DGGITQSPKYLFRKEGQNVTLSCEQNLNHDAMYWYRQDPGQGLRLIYYSQIVNDFQKGDIAEGYSVSREKKESFPLTVTSAQKNPTAFYLCASSIGQPSYYEQYFGPGTRLTVT.

The chain joins TRBV19 to TRBJ2-3; TRBD2 matches at 11 bases. V gave up 5 bases and J gave up 5 bases; unmatched junction bases: 12. The CDR3 is 17 residues long. The germline V gene has CDR1 LNHDA and CDR2 SQIVND (reference sequence). For the CDR3, the DNA is TGTGCCAGTAGTGGAGCTGGGCTAGCGGGAGGCGGAGATACGCAGTATTTT. Its protein product is CASSGAGLAGGGDTQYF.

The V call is TRBV5-1, the J call TRBJ2-1; 8 bases align to TRBD2. Germline values: CDR1 SGHRS, CDR2 YFSETQ. Unmatched junction bases numbered 9, after V lost 0 bases and J lost 1 base. This CDR3 region has 18 residues. CDR3 loop: CASSLESLAGSSYNEQFF. DNA of the CDR3: TGCGCCAGCAGCTTGGAAAGCCTAGCGGGTTCATCCTACAATGAGCAGTTCTTC.

This rearrangement joins TRBV7-2 to TRBJ2-2; no clear D gene. Germline loops: CDR1 SGHTA, CDR2 FQGNSA. Trimming shortened V by 3 bases and J by 8 bases, and 7 bases separated the two germline ends. The CDR3 is 12 residues long. The CDR3 DNA is TGTGCCAGCAGCTTTTTGACAGGGGAGCTGTTTTTT. Its protein is CASSFLTGELFF.

The chain combines TRBV28 with TRBJ1-2; 8 bases line up with TRBD1. Germline V CDR1 and CDR2: MDHEN, SYDVKM. This CDR3 spans 15 amino acids. Losses at the gene ends were 3 bases for V and 0 bases for J; bases not matched to a gene: 3. CDR3 loop: CASSLGDRPNYGYTF. As DNA, the CDR3 is TGTGCCAGCAGTTTGGGGGACAGGCCTAACTATGGCTACACCTTC.

This sequence joins TRBV28 and TRBJ1-1; D is undetermined. There are 12 residues in the CDR3. The V end was cut by 6 bases, the J end by 8 bases, with 13 bases between. CDR1 MDHEN and CDR2 SYDVKM come from the germline V gene. The CDR3 protein is CASSVLGGEAFF. For the CDR3, the DNA is TGTGCCAGCAGCGTACTTGGCGGAGAAGCTTTCTTT.

Only one count was recorded for this clone. The rearrangement uses TRBV28 and TRBJ1-5, with a weak D call TRBD1 (5 bases). V shed 7 bases and J shed 2 bases, with 15 bases lying between them. The CDR3 contains 15 residues. Germline V gene lookup returns CDR1 MDHEN and CDR2 SYDVKM. CDR3 sequence reads: CASTEGGVGNQPQHF. CDR3 DNA sequence: TGTGCCAGCACCGAGGGAGGGGTGGGCAATCAGCCCCAGCATTTT. The full variable domain, its missing parts supplied by reference TRBV28 and TRBJ1-5, is DVKVTQSSRYLVKRTGEKVFLECVQDMDHENMFWYRQDPGLGLRLIYFSYDVKMKEKGDIPEGYSVSREKKERFSLILESASTNQTSMYLCASTEGGVGNQPQHFGDGTRLSIL.

The gene calls are TRBV5-1 and TRBJ1-3; 11 bases map to TRBD1. The CDR3 runs to 14 residues. The junction had 0 bases not matched to a gene; V was cut back by 7 bases and J by 0 bases. CDR1 and CDR2 (germline): SGHRS, YFSETQ. CDR3 in amino acids: CASGTGGSGNTIYF. In DNA, the CDR3 is TGCGCCAGCGGGACAGGGGGCTCTGGAAACACCATATATTTT.

CDR3 in amino acids: CASSSGTGLFNEKLFF. CDR3 nucleotide sequence: TGTGCCAGCAGCTCCGGGACAGGGCTCTTTAATGAAAAACTGTTTTTT. The chain has TRBV7-2 and TRBJ1-4; 9 bases map to TRBD1. The germline V gene has CDR1 SGHTA and CDR2 FQGNSA. The CDR3 is 16 amino acids. J lost 4 bases, V lost 4 bases, and 7 bases had no gene match. Full variable domain (outside the CDR3, taken from reference TRBV7-2 and TRBJ1-4): GAGVSQSPSNKVTEKGKDVELRCDPISGHTALYWYRQSLGQGLEFLIYFQGNSAPDKSGLPSDRFSAERTGGSVSTLTIQRTQQEDSAVYLCASSSGTGLFNEKLFFGSGTQLSVL.

The chain couples TRBV11-3 to TRBJ2-2; no reliable D call. Germline lookup yields CDR1 SGHNT and CDR2 YENEEA. CDR3 length: 12 residues. Trimming cost V 3 bases and J 8 bases, with 7 bases left between them. CDR3 in amino acids: CASSLREGELFF. DNA for the CDR3: TGTGCCAGCAGCTTGCGAGAGGGGGAGCTGTTTTTT. Drawing the rest from reference TRBV11-3 and TRBJ2-2, the complete variable domain is EAGVVQSPRYKIIEKKQPVAFWCNPISGHNTLYWYLQNLGQGPELLIRYENEEAVDDSQLPKDRFSAERLKGVDSTLKIQPAELGDSAVYLCASSLREGELFFGEGSRLTVL.

J is TRBJ1-1 and V is TRBV11-2; 10 bases line up with TRBD1. Germline V gene data show CDR1 as SGHAT and CDR2 as FQNNGV. After removal of 6 bases from V and 11 bases from J, the junction contained 9 bases not matched to a gene. The CDR3 spans 13 residues. The CDR3 sequence is CASSAGTGVGAFF. CDR3 DNA sequence: TGTGCCAGCAGTGCCGGGACAGGGGTGGGGGCTTTCTTT. The full variable domain, with the rest looked up from reference TRBV11-2 and TRBJ1-1, is EAGVAQSPRYKIIEKRQSVAFWCNPISGHATLYWYQQILGQGPKLLIQFQNNGVVDDSQLPKDRFSAERLKGVDSTLKIQPAKLEDSAVYLCASSAGTGVGAFFGQGTRLTVV.

The rearrangement links TRBV7-2 to TRBJ2-7, with 11 positions matching TRBD2. This CDR3 has 15 residues. After removal of 2 bases from V and 4 bases from J, the junction contained 4 bases not matched to a gene. Germline V gives CDR1 SGHTA, CDR2 FQGNSA. The CDR3 DNA reads TGTGCCAGCAGCTTACTAGCGGGGGGCGGGTACGAGCAGTACTTC. It yields the protein CASSLLAGGGYEQYF.

The V gene is TRBV7-2, the J gene TRBJ1-4, with D possibly being TRBD1 (5 bases). Trimming took off 4 bases at V and 6 bases at J, with 12 bases between the two ends. The CDR3 spans 14 residues. Germline CDR1 is SGHTA and CDR2 is FQGNSA. The CDR3 DNA reads as TGTGCCAGCAGCTCTGGGCGACAGCATGAAAAACTGTTTTTT. Its translation: CASSSGRQHEKLFF.

CDR3 nucleotide sequence: TGTGCCAGCAGCTTAGGGGGTAGCGGGAGCCGGGAGCAGTACTTC. Amino acids: CASSLGGSGSREQYF. V and J are TRBV11-1 and TRBJ2-7; 9 bases align to TRBD2. Trimming at V came to 1 base and at J to 7 bases, leaving 8 bases not matched to a gene. Germline loops: CDR1 SGHAT, CDR2 FQDESV (reference sequence). The CDR3 covers 15 residues.

This chain uses TRBV5-1 with TRBJ2-3; tentative D call: TRBD2 (6 bases). This CDR3 is 15 amino acids long. V was shortened by 4 bases and J by 4 bases, with 16 bases between the two germline ends. Germline V gene lookup returns CDR1 SGHRS and CDR2 YFSETQ. CDR3 in amino acids: CASSQGTGGADTQYF. In DNA form, the CDR3 reads TGCGCCAGCAGCCAAGGGACCGGCGGGGCAGATACGCAGTATTTT.

V gene TRBV19 combines with J gene TRBJ2-6; D is uncertain. The CDR3 totals 15 residues. Germline V gene lookup returns CDR1 LNHDA and CDR2 SQIVND (reference sequence). The germline V and J ends were trimmed by 4 bases and 0 bases, with 7 bases remaining between them. The CDR3 region has the DNA TGTGCCAGTAGTACCCCTTACTCTGGGGCCAACGTCCTGACTTTC. Its translation is CASSTPYSGANVLTF.

The gene calls are TRBV5-6 and TRBJ2-2; no definite D call. The CDR3 extends over 14 amino acids. Germline-derived CDR1 and CDR2 are SGHDT and YYEEEE. V was shortened by 0 bases and J by 1 base, with 4 bases between the two germline ends. The CDR3 spells CASSLAQNTGELFF. The CDR3 bases are TGTGCCAGCAGCTTGGCCCAGAACACCGGGGAGCTGTTTTTT.

The chain combines TRBV5-1 with TRBJ1-4, with 7 bases that match TRBD1. The CDR3 spans 17 residues. Germline assignment: CDR1 SGHRS and CDR2 YFSETQ. Trimming removed 2 bases from V and 6 bases from J; junction bases left unmatched: 13. CDR3 protein: CASSFTHRGMEYEKLFF. The CDR3 DNA sequence: TGCGCCAGCAGCTTCACCCACAGGGGAATGGAATATGAAAAACTGTTTTTT.

CDR3 residues: CASSLDDISSYEQYF. As DNA, the CDR3 is TGTGCCAGCAGCTTGGATGACATTTCCTCCTACGAGCAGTACTTC. V and J are TRBV11-2 and TRBJ2-7; D not certain. Per the germline V gene, CDR1 is SGHAT and CDR2 is FQNNGV. V lost 3 bases and J 0 bases, leaving 12 bases between the germline ends. CDR3 length: 15 residues.

J is TRBJ1-3 and V is TRBV7-3, with TRBD1 identical over 9 bases. Per the germline V gene, CDR1 is SGHTA and CDR2 is FQGTGA. CDR3 length equals 15 residues. The trim removed 5 bases at V and 0 bases at J, leaving 2 bases unmatched. The CDR3 reads CASSPTGGSGNTIYF. The CDR3 nucleotides are TGTGCCAGCAGCCCGACAGGGGGCTCTGGAAACACCATATATTTT.

The chain combines TRBV4-3 with TRBJ1-2, with 7 nucleotides matching TRBD1. V lost 3 bases and J lost 4; bases outside the gene matches: 11. Germline CDR1 and CDR2: LGHNA and YSLEER. CDR3 length equals 16 residues. The CDR3 DNA sequence: TGCGCCAGCAGCCAGACCGGGACAGCTGATTCCTATGGCTACACCTTC. It encodes CASSQTGTADSYGYTF.